This TCR beta chain was observed in a study of blood T cell repertoires in COVID-19. Background on the study: T cells, B-cell-depleted T cells, or PBMCs provided the cDNA or gDNA that served as material.

The table came from immunoSEQ multiplex PCR; TCRdb's copy has only in-frame clones and leaves some out. The sample carries 150,000 to 200,000 clones, approximately 80% recorded once. The germline gives CDR1 LGHDT, CDR2 YNNKEL (reference sequence). The CDR3 consists of 15 residues. The V gene end was trimmed by 2 bases and the J gene end by 6 bases; junction bases not matched to a gene: 9. This clone was observed a handful of times. Participant-reported clinical history was the basis for cohort assignment. The recovered donors of Cohort 3 showed two negative PCRs, clearance, or symptom resolution. V and J are TRBV3-1 (or the pseudogene TRBV3-2) and TRBJ2-7; 8 nucleotides align to TRBD1. The source material was PBMCs or T cells enriched from blood (not recorded which). The sequence derives from a man in his fifties or sixties who had recovered from COVID-19. The CDR3 coding sequence is TGTGCCAGCAGCCAATCTAACAGGGGGAATGGCGAGCAGTACTTC. It codes for CASSQSNRGNGEQYF.